A selection of T cell receptor beta chains follows, all from one sample in a study of blood T cell repertoires in COVID-19. Data came from immunoSEQ multiplex PCR; TCRdb stores just in-frame clones and leaves some out. The data hold around 400,000 clones, with about 87% observed a single time. The sample comprised peripheral blood. These TCRs come from a woman in her sixties with COVID-19, enrolled during active disease. CDR3s include the opening cysteine and the closing phenylalanine or tryptophan.

CDR3aa	v_gene
CASSTATGTNYGYTF	TRBV6-6
CASSQGFGGYTF	TRBV3-1/TRBV3-2
CASSLGGQGRNSPLHF	TRBV5-1
CASSLTPGRPEAFF	TRBV3-1/TRBV3-2
CSVVPDRAYYEQYF	TRBV29-1
CAARGRGGSGSNEQFF	TRBV3-1/TRBV3-2
CASSWDRNYEQYF	TRBV5-4
CASKFRGMNTEAFF	TRBV6-5
CASSPYRGRGNTEAFF	TRBV27
CASRYRNMGKTYEQYF	TRBV19
CATNGLAGDTDTQYF	TRBV24-1
CASTSSYEQYF	TRBV28
CASTRQAYEQYF	TRBV28
CASREILAAGLDEQFF	TRBV2
CASSAPGTGGMWDTGELFF	TRBV9
CASSLRTGVNTEAFF	TRBV7-9
CSADRGIETQYF	TRBV29-1
CASIQGVPNSPLHF	TRBV2
CASSELGDNVLTF	TRBV6-1
CASSLELHINTGELFF	TRBV7-2
CASSYRRSNEQYF	TRBV6-2/TRBV6-3
CASNGNSGVSTDTQYF	TRBV9
CASSRLTEETQYF	TRBV6-5
CASSQDTGFVYGYTF	TRBV3-1/TRBV3-2
CASSPPDRPNYGYTF	TRBV18
CASSEKTTGREQYF	TRBV6-1
CASSEFPSYGYTF	TRBV6-1
CATRGPIMGGNTIYF	TRBV19
CASSLVGTAFSGNTIYF	TRBV5-1
CASSLMGAALTNTEAFF	TRBV5-6
CASSYRGGGNQPQHF	TRBV6-5
CASSLVFGGGAADTQYF	TRBV7-2
CASSPQAQNTEAFF	TRBV5-1
CASSSLGGPSSYEQYF	TRBV28
CASSPGLDSGNTIYF	TRBV5-1
CASSRRGREETQYF	TRBV19
CASSESVGRLAGSTDTQYF	TRBV10-2